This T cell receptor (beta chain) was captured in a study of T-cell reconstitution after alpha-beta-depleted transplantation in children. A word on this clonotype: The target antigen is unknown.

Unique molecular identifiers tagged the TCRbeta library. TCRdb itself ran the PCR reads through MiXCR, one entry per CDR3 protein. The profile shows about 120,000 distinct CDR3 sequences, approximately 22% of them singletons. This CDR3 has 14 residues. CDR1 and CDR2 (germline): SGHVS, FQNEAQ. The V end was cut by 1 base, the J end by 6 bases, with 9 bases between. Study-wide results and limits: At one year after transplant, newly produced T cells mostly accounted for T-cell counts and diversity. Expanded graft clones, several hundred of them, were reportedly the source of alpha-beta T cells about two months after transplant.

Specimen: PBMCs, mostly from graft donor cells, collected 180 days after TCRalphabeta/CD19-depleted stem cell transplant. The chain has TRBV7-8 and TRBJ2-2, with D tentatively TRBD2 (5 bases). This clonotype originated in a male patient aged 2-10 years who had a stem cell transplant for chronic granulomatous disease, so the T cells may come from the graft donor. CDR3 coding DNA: TGTGCCAGCAGCTTAGAGGCTAGCCCCGGGGAGCTGTTTTTT. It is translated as CASSLEASPGELFF. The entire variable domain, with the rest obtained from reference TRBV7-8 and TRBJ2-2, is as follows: GAGVSQSPRYKVAKRGQDVALRCDPISGHVSLFWYQQALGQGPEFLTYFQNEAQLDKSGLPSDRFFAERPEGSVSTLKIQRTQQEDSAVYLCASSLEASPGELFFGEGSRLTVL.